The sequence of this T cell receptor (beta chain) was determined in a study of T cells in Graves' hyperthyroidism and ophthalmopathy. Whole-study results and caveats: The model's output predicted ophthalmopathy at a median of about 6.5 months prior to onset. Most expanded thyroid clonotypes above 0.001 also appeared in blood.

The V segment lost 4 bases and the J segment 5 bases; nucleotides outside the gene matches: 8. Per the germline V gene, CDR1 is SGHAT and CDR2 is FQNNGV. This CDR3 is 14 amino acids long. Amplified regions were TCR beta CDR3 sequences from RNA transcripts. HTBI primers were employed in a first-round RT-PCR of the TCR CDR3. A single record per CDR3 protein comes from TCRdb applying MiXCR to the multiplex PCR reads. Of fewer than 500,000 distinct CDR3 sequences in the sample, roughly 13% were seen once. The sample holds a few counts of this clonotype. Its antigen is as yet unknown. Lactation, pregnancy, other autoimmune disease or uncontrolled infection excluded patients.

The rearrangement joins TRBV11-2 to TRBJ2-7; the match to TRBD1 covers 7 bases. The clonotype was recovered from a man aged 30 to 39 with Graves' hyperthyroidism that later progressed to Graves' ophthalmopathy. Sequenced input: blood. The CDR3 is CASSSNRGPHEQYF. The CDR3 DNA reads TGTGCCAGCAGCTCCAACAGGGGACCCCACGAGCAGTACTTC.